This T cell receptor (beta chain) was sequenced for a study of cytomegalovirus exposure and HLA in healthy donors. CDR1 and CDR2 from the germline V gene are SGHVS and FQNEAQ. The CDR3 runs to 14 residues. Trimming took 5 bases from V and 0 from J, leaving 10 bases between them. The PCR ran on 60 Vbeta and 13 Jbeta primers. Produced via immunoSEQ multiplex PCR; TCRdb's table is partial and in-frame only. The data contain about 190,000 clones, 80% of them singletons. This sequence joins TRBV7-8 and TRBJ2-5; D is perhaps TRBD1 (5 bases). Material: PBMCs. The sequence was collected from a man between 40 and 49 years old in good health and CMV-seropositive. The CDR3: CASSRTLYQETQYF. The DNA of the CDR3 is TGTGCCAGCAGCCGGACATTATACCAAGAGACCCAGTACTTC.